This T cell receptor (beta chain) derives from a study of T-cell memory formation after mild COVID-19. Study information: TCR clusters mostly belonged to single donors. Study-wide findings and caveats: The study found balanced CD4/CD8 in clones contracting day 15 to 85 and a CD4+ lean in later expanders.

In germline, CDR1 is DFQATT, CDR2 SNEGSKA (reference sequence). The CDR3 is made up of 13 amino acids. The V end was cut by 0 bases, the J end by 4 bases, with 10 bases between. As to this clonotype: Its antigen is not known.

TCRdb processed the 5' RACE reads anew with MiXCR; each CDR3 protein has one entry. Found here are approximately 500,000 distinct CDR3 sequences, about 23% of them singletons; the top ten hold about an eighth. The receptor was derived from an adult woman who had mild COVID-19 (a few samples of this study predate the infection). Cell type and time point are not known. The chain couples TRBV20-1 to TRBJ2-7; weak D call: TRBD1 (5 bases). The sequencing input was PBMCs or a T cell subset sorted from them (not recorded which). The DNA of the CDR3 is TGCAGTGCTAGAGAACCAGGGTGGTACGAGCAGTACTTC. It is translated as CSAREPGWYEQYF.